This T cell receptor beta chain came from a study of long-term antiretroviral therapy in people with HIV. About the research overall: The earliest specimens came about a decade ahead of the 2015 immediate-ART recommendation.

Amounts of roughly 0.85-10 million cryopreserved PBMC were held in the samples before DNA extraction. CDR1 and CDR2 from the germline V gene are LGHNA and YNFKEQ. The CDR3 contains 18 residues. The germline V and J ends were trimmed by 4 bases and 0 bases, with 18 bases remaining between them. This was the immunoSEQ v3.0 assay at survey level. Libraries were prepared by immunoSEQ multiplex PCR; TCRdb keeps only in-frame clonotypes and omits some of them. The repertoire consists of some 23,000 clones, with around three quarters occurring once and the leading ten covering about 5.3%. On this clone itself: The antigen is undetermined.

Study-wide points: HIV repertoires spanned tighter CDR3 length ranges than controls did. Whichever time point was examined, clones expanded before ART dominated the repertoire.

The receptor's source is a middle-aged woman with HIV. The V call is TRBV4-2, the J call TRBJ2-2, with a tentative D call TRBD2 (7 bases). The sequencing here drew on unsorted PBMCs, taken 0.5 years after starting antiretroviral therapy. This CDR3 is CASSPYQGGGANTGELFF. The CDR3 DNA sequence: TGTGCCAGCAGCCCTTACCAGGGAGGGGGGGCGAACACCGGGGAGCTGTTTTTT.